This TCR beta chain is drawn from a study of blood T cell repertoires in COVID-19. Assay: immunoSEQ multiplex PCR; the TCRdb copy retains only in-frame clones and omits some. The sample holds about 120,000 clones; approximately 87% are singletons and the top ten take just under 30%. CDR3 length equals 15 residues. CDR1 SGHAT and CDR2 FQNNGV come from the germline V gene. J was trimmed by 3 bases and V by 1 base; bases with no gene match: 3. Sequenced sample: peripheral blood. The rearrangement uses TRBV11-2 and TRBJ2-3; TRBD1 matches at 8 bases. The receptor comes from a woman aged 70-85 years with acute or convalescent COVID-19. The CDR3 DNA follows: TGTGCCAGCAGCTTAGGACAGGGGTGGACAGATACGCAGTATTTT. This sequence encodes CASSLGQGWTDTQYF.